This T cell receptor (beta chain) derives from a study of post-analysis software for immune sequencing data. The study's findings and limits: TRBV segments more frequent in patients than in controls numbered five and included TRBV5-6, TRBV5-1 and TRBV20-1.

After removal of 6 bases from V and 8 bases from J, the junction contained 9 bases not matched to a gene. Per germline, CDR1 MNHEY and CDR2 SVGAGI. The CDR3 sequence is 16 residues long. Turning to this clonotype: Antigen unknown.

Each TCR beta cDNA library carried unique molecular identifiers. MiXCR, run by TCRdb on the PCR reads, gives a single entry per CDR3 protein. The repertoire includes fewer than 900,000 distinct CDR3 sequences, around 45% of them detected once, and roughly 5% sits in the top ten. V is TRBV6-5 and J is TRBJ2-1; the match to TRBD2 covers 14 bases. What was sequenced was blood. The receptor comes from a girl aged 5-17 years with multiple sclerosis. CDR3 nucleotide sequence: TGTGCCAGCAGCAGGGGTGGGACTAGCGGGAGTTATGAGCAGTTCTTC. This encodes CASSRGGTSGSYEQFF.